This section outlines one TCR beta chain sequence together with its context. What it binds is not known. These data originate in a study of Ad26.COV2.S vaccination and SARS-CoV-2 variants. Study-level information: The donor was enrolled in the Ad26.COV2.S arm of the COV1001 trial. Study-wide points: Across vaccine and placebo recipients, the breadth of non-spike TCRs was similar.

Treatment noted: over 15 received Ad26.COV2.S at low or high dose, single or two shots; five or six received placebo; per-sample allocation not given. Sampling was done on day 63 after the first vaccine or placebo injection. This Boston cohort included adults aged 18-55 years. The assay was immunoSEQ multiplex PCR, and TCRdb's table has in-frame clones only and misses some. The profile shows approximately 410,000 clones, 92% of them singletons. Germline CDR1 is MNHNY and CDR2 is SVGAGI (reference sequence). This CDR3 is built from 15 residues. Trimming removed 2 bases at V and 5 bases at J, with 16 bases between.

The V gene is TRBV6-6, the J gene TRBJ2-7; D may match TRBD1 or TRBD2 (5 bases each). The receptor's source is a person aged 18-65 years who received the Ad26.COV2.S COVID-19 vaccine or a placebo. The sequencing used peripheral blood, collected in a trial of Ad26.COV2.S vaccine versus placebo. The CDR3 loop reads CASSYRGSGSDEQYF. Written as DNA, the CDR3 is TGTGCCAGCAGTTACCGGGGTTCAGGGTCAGACGAGCAGTACTTC.